What follows are 9 T cell receptor beta chains derived from one specimen sequenced in a study of metastatic and nonmetastatic thyroid tumors. Thyroid surgery was preceded by no treatment in any patient. TCRdb reprocessed the PCR reads via MiXCR. This sample carries some 30,000 clones, approximately 11% of them seen once, and the ten largest clones take about a sixth. The material sequenced was blood. Receptors were obtained from a female donor with papillary thyroid cancer or a benign thyroid nodule (not recorded which). Some clones in this sample may be carry-over from other donors' samples.

In its sample, this clone was seen many times. This rearrangement joins TRBV6-4 to TRBJ2-2, with TRBD2 matching 14 bases. Losses at the gene ends were 6 bases for V and 6 bases for J; bases not matched to a gene: 3. From germline, CDR1 is MRHNA and CDR2 SNTAGT. The CDR3 is made up of 15 amino acids. The CDR3 loop reads CASSGTSGSAGELFF. The CDR3 nucleotides read TGTGCCAGCAGCGGGACTAGCGGGAGTGCCGGGGAGCTGTTTTTT.

The chain joins TRBV20-1 to TRBJ2-3; TRBD2 aligns across 9 bases. The junction had 8 bases not matched to a gene; V was cut back by 3 bases and J by 7 bases. Germline CDR1 and CDR2: DFQATT and SNEGSKA (reference sequence). CDR3 length: 14 amino acids. CDR3 sequence (DNA): TGCAGTGCTAGGGGTAGCGGGAGATTGAATACGCAGTATTTT. Protein sequence: CSARGSGRLNTQYF.

Concerning this clone: The junction departs from germline at one end; a sequencing error may be responsible. This sequence joins TRBV18 and TRBJ1-2; D is undetermined. Germline V CDR1 and CDR2: KGHSH, LQKENI. The CDR3 extends over 15 amino acids. CDR3 protein: CASSHGEGTSYGYAF. The CDR3 region has the DNA TGTGCCAGCTCCCACGGCGAGGGAACTTCCTATGGCTACGCCTTC.

This clone has just a few counts. This chain joins TRBV5-5 and TRBJ2-7; TRBD1 agrees at 8 bases. This CDR3 is 15 amino acids long. Germline-derived CDR1 and CDR2 are SGHKS and YYEKEE (reference sequence). V dropped 0 bases and J dropped 2; count of bases not matched to a gene: 4. The CDR3: CASSLAVGQAYEQYF. The CDR3 nucleotides read TGTGCCAGCAGCTTGGCCGTGGGACAGGCCTACGAGCAGTACTTC. Supplemented by reference TRBV5-5 and TRBJ2-7, the full variable domain reads DAGVTQSPTHLIKTRGQQVTLRCSPISGHKSVSWYQQVLGQGPQFIFQYYEKEERGRGNFPDRFSARQFPNYSSELNVNALLLGDSALYLCASSLAVGQAYEQYFGPGTRLTVT.

This clone was seen a few times. The rearrangement joins TRBV28 to TRBJ2-2, with 7 bases that match TRBD2. J lost 2 bases, V lost 3 bases, and 12 bases had no gene match. The germline V gene has CDR1 MDHEN and CDR2 SYDVKM. The CDR3 has 18 amino acids. The CDR3 reads CASSFLRAGRSNTGELFF. The CDR3 nucleotides are TGTGCCAGCAGTTTTTTAAGAGCGGGGCGGAGTAACACCGGGGAGCTGTTTTTT. Combining the CDR3 with reference TRBV28 and TRBJ2-2 gives the whole variable domain DVKVTQSSRYLVKRTGEKVFLECVQDMDHENMFWYRQDPGLGLRLIYFSYDVKMKEKGDIPEGYSVSREKKERFSLILESASTNQTSMYLCASSFLRAGRSNTGELFFGEGSRLTVL.

This clone was picked up many times. The chain employs TRBV11-2 and TRBJ2-2, with D unresolved. Trimming stripped 5 bases from V and 4 bases from J, with 11 bases between. This CDR3 is 14 amino acids long. Germline CDR1 and CDR2: SGHAT and FQNNGV. CDR3 coding DNA: TGTGCCAGCAGCCCCCGTAGGGCCACCGGGGAGCTGTTTTTT. Translating it yields CASSPRRATGELFF.

This clone was seen only a few times. V and J are TRBV19 and TRBJ1-2, with 10 bases lining up with TRBD1. The CDR3 runs to 12 residues. CDR1 is LNHDA and CDR2 is SQIVND in the germline V gene (reference sequence). Unmatched junction bases numbered 5, after V lost 10 bases and J lost 6 bases. CDR3 DNA sequence: TGTGCCACTATGGACAGGGGGGATGGCTACACCTTC. Its translation is CATMDRGDGYTF.

This clone was detected many times. The chain recombines TRBV4-1 with TRBJ1-5; D call uncertain. Germline V gene data show CDR1 as MGHRA and CDR2 as YSYEKL. The ends were cut back, 1 base at V and 1 base at J, with 5 bases in the middle. The length of the CDR3 is 14 residues. The CDR3 nucleotides are TGCGCCAGCAGCCAAGCGGGGAGCAATCAGCCCCAGCATTTT. It encodes CASSQAGSNQPQHF.

This sequence joins TRBV20-1 and TRBJ2-5, with 10 bases aligning to TRBD1. Trimming took 2 bases from V and 4 from J; bases not matched to a gene: 7. Germline CDR1 reads DFQATT; CDR2 reads SNEGSKA (reference sequence). This CDR3 is 15 amino acids long. DNA of the CDR3: TGCAGTGCTAGAACTTGGACAGGGGGTTCAGAGACCCAGTACTTC. This codes for CSARTWTGGSETQYF.